The 28 T cell receptor beta chains below come from one sample, sequenced in a study of radiotherapy plus CTLA-4 blockade in lung cancer. The assay was immunoSEQ multiplex PCR, and TCRdb's table has in-frame clones only and misses some. The sample has some 49,000 clones; 70% to 90% are singletons. This specimen consisted of peripheral blood, obtained from a patient treated with radiotherapy plus ipilimumab. The receptors here all came from a human donor with non-small cell lung cancer whose response to radiotherapy plus ipilimumab could not be evaluated.

This clone was observed a few times. The V and J genes are TRBV4-3 and TRBJ2-1, with TRBD2 identical over 12 bases. The CDR3 loop spans 16 amino acids. Looked up from germline, CDR1 is LGHNA and CDR2 is YSLEER. Trimming removed 1 base from V and 4 bases from J; junction bases left unmatched: 2. CDR3 sequence: CASSQGTSGVYNEQFF. Written as DNA, the CDR3 is TGCGCCAGCAGCCAAGGGACTAGCGGGGTTTACAATGAGCAGTTCTTC.

The chain couples TRBV4-3 to TRBJ2-2; no clear D. The length of the CDR3 is 13 residues. V was cut by 6 bases and J by 1 base, with 6 bases left in between. Per the germline V gene, CDR1 is LGHNA and CDR2 is YSLEER. CDR3 in DNA: TGCGCCAGCAGGCAGTTGAACACCGGGGAGCTGTTTTTT. Translation: CASRQLNTGELFF.

This rearrangement joins TRBV7-2 to TRBJ1-2, with 9 bases fitting TRBD1. Germline CDR1 is SGHTA and CDR2 is FQGNSA. V lost 5 bases, J lost 6 bases, and 7 bases stayed unmatched. This CDR3 has 14 residues. The CDR3 reads CASSENRGRDGYTF. The CDR3 nucleotides are TGTGCCAGCAGCGAAAACAGGGGGCGTGATGGCTACACCTTC.

The rearrangement uses TRBV28 and TRBJ2-2, with 8 bases fitting TRBD1. The germline V gene encodes CDR1 MDHEN and CDR2 SYDVKM. J lost 4 bases, V lost 6 bases, and 10 bases had no gene match. CDR3 length: 16 amino acids. CDR3 in amino acids: CASSQARGRGTGELFF. The CDR3 DNA is TGTGCCAGCAGCCAAGCCAGGGGGCGAGGCACCGGGGAGCTGTTTTTT.

The chain links TRBV7-2 to TRBJ2-1; 8 bases align to TRBD1. Germline V gene data show CDR1 as SGHTA and CDR2 as FQGNSA. The junction had 8 bases not matched to a gene; V was cut back by 5 bases and J by 5 bases. The CDR3 has 15 amino acids. The CDR3 reads CASSTGTGRNNEQFF. The CDR3 DNA reads TGTGCCAGCAGCACCGGGACAGGTAGAAACAATGAGCAGTTCTTC.

The genes are TRBV29-1 and TRBJ1-1; a weak D match, TRBD1 (6 bases). Trimming took 6 bases from V and 3 from J, leaving 14 bases between them. Germline lookup yields CDR1 SQVTM and CDR2 ANQGSEA. The CDR3 is 13 amino acids. This chain's CDR3 is CSVRGHPDTEAFF. In DNA form, the CDR3 reads TGCAGCGTGAGGGGACACCCGGACACTGAAGCTTTCTTT.

The V gene is TRBV9, the J gene TRBJ2-1, with D maybe TRBD1 (6 bases). The CDR3 length is 12 residues. V gave up 0 bases and J gave up 9 bases, with 7 bases separating them. Germline CDR1 reads SGDLS; CDR2 reads YYNGEE. The CDR3 DNA reads as TGTGCCAGCAGCGTAGAAGGGGGTGAGCAGTTCTTC. It encodes CASSVEGGEQFF.

V is TRBV7-2 and J is TRBJ1-2; the D gene is possibly TRBD1 (6 bases). The ends were cut back, 5 bases at V and 1 base at J, with 14 bases in the middle. This CDR3 contains 15 residues. Germline CDR1 and CDR2: SGHTA and FQGNSA. This chain's CDR3 is CASSPIDRINYGYTF. The CDR3 coding sequence is TGTGCCAGCAGCCCGATAGACAGGATTAACTATGGCTACACCTTC.

The CDR3 sequence: CASSLRAGASQETQYF. The CDR3 nucleotides are TGTGCCAGCAGTTTAAGGGCAGGGGCCTCCCAAGAGACCCAGTACTTC. The chain is built from TRBV28 and TRBJ2-5; tentatively, D is TRBD1 (6 bases). Germline CDR1 and CDR2: MDHEN and SYDVKM. V lost 2 bases to trimming and J lost 1 base, with 14 bases between them. There are 16 residues in the CDR3.

V is TRBV18 and J is TRBJ2-2; 9 positions match TRBD1. Germline CDR1 and CDR2: KGHSH and LQKENI. Trimming took 4 bases from V and 5 from J; bases not matched to a gene: 5. The CDR3 has 15 residues. DNA for the CDR3: TGTGCCAGCTCACTTCGACAGGGGGGGACCGGGGAGCTGTTTTTT. Translation gives CASSLRQGGTGELFF.

This sequence joins TRBV11-3 and TRBJ2-2, with D possibly matching TRBD1 (7 bases). With 2 bases removed from V and 5 bases from J, the gap between germline ends came to 21 bases. The CDR3 loop spans 18 amino acids. CDR1 is SGHNT and CDR2 is YENEEA in the germline V gene. Here the CDR3 reads CASSLSAGGGGGTGELFF. The CDR3 DNA is TGTGCCAGCAGCTTATCGGCCGGAGGGGGCGGCGGGACCGGGGAGCTGTTTTTT.

The chain carries TRBV27 and TRBJ2-7, with 8 bases aligning to TRBD1. This CDR3 has 14 residues. Germline lookup yields CDR1 MNHEY and CDR2 SMNVEV (reference sequence). The V segment lost 8 bases and the J segment 2 bases; nucleotides outside the gene matches: 8. The DNA for the CDR3 is TGTGCCAGCGGGCTCGGGACAGGTACCTACGAGCAGTACTTC. It codes for CASGLGTGTYEQYF.

The gene calls are TRBV5-6 and TRBJ2-7; TRBD2 might be the D (5 bases). CDR1 SGHDT and CDR2 YYEEEE come from the germline V gene. Trimming took 1 base from V and 0 from J, leaving 11 bases between them. The CDR3 length is 15 residues. CDR3 DNA: TGTGCCAGCAGCTTGCGGCAGAGGGACTCCTACGAGCAGTACTTC. Translation: CASSLRQRDSYEQYF. Combining the CDR3 with reference TRBV5-6 and TRBJ2-7 gives the whole variable domain DAGVTQSPTHLIKTRGQQVTLRCSPKSGHDTVSWYQQALGQGPQFIFQYYEEEERQRGNFPDRFSGHQFPNYSSELNVNALLLGDSALYLCASSLRQRDSYEQYFGPGTRLTVT.

V gene TRBV5-1 combines with J gene TRBJ1-1, with TRBD1 matching over 8 bases. The CDR3 runs to 13 residues. Germline V gene lookup returns CDR1 SGHRS and CDR2 YFSETQ. With V trimmed by 3 bases and J by 5 bases, 3 bases remained unmatched. In nucleotides, the CDR3 is TGCGCCAGCAGCTCAGGGGGCGGGACTGAAGCTTTCTTT. Translated: CASSSGGGTEAFF.

The J gene is TRBJ1-2, the V gene TRBV28, with TRBD1 matching over 8 bases. CDR1 is MDHEN, CDR2 SYDVKM, per germline. The CDR3 spans 15 residues. Trimming cost V 3 bases and J 1 base; bases outside gene matches: 4. The CDR3 bases are TGTGCCAGCAGTTTTGGACAGGGTTTTAACTATGGCTACACCTTC. Its protein product is CASSFGQGFNYGYTF.

The rearrangement uses TRBV2 and TRBJ1-1; perhaps TRBD1 as D (5 bases). The CDR3 has 12 amino acids. Germline V gene sequence: CDR1 SNHLY, CDR2 FYNNEI. The V end lost 6 bases, the J end lost 5 bases, and 10 bases lay between the germline ends. The CDR3 here is CASRLAGTEAFF. CDR3 sequence (DNA): TGTGCCAGCAGACTTGCAGGGACTGAAGCTTTCTTT.

This sequence joins TRBV7-6 and TRBJ2-1; D not resolved. V was shortened by 0 bases and J by 8 bases, with 8 bases between the two germline ends. CDR3 size: 13 residues. CDR1 is SGHVS, CDR2 FNYEAQ, per germline. CDR3 DNA: TGTGCCAGCAGCTTAGCCCGTGGAGATGAGCAGTTCTTC. This codes for CASSLARGDEQFF. Together with reference TRBV7-6 and TRBJ2-1, the CDR3 gives the full variable domain: GAGVSQSPRYKVTKRGQDVALRCDPISGHVSLYWYRQALGQGPEFLTYFNYEAQQDKSGLPNDRFSAERPEGSISTLTIQRTEQRDSAMYRCASSLARGDEQFFGPGTRLTVL.

The chain joins TRBV28 to TRBJ2-7; D might be TRBD1 (6 bases). Trimming took 6 bases from V and 5 from J, leaving 14 bases between them. Per the germline V gene, CDR1 is MDHEN and CDR2 is SYDVKM. The CDR3 covers 13 residues. CDR3 DNA: TGTGCCAGCAGACTCTACCAGGGGAACGAGCAGTACTTC. Translating gives CASRLYQGNEQYF.

The chain is built from TRBV28 and TRBJ1-4; TRBD1 matches 8 bases. J gave up 7 bases and V 4 bases, and 8 bases lay outside the gene matches. The germline CDR1 and CDR2 sequences are MDHEN and SYDVKM. This CDR3 has 15 residues. CDR3 loop: CASSSPRGRGEKLFF. CDR3 DNA sequence: TGTGCCAGCAGTTCACCCAGGGGGCGCGGTGAAAAACTGTTTTTT.

The chain has TRBV10-3 and TRBJ1-5; D perhaps matches TRBD1 (6 bases). CDR3 length equals 14 residues. Germline-derived CDR1 and CDR2 are ENHRY and SYGVKD. Trimming removed 3 bases at V and 3 bases at J, with 9 bases between. CDR3 nucleotides: TGTGCCATCAGTGAACAGGGTGACAATCAGCCCCAGCATTTT. This sequence encodes CAISEQGDNQPQHF.

V usage is TRBV28 and J usage is TRBJ2-7, with a weak D call TRBD2 (5 bases). The V gene's germline CDR1 is MDHEN and CDR2 SYDVKM. V lost 5 bases and J lost 2, with 25 bases in between. CDR3 size: 18 residues. CDR3 amino acids: CASSNYQRLGVSPYEQYF. The CDR3 coding sequence is TGTGCCAGCAGTAACTACCAGCGATTGGGAGTGAGTCCCTACGAGCAGTACTTC.

This clone was counted once. This chain joins TRBV6-5 and TRBJ2-7, with a weak D call TRBD2 (6 bases). From germline, CDR1 is MNHEY and CDR2 SVGAGI. The CDR3 has 14 residues. The V and J ends lost 2 bases and 3 bases respectively, with 11 bases between them. CDR3 DNA: TGTGCCAGCAGTTACACCGCGGGGAGCTACGAGCAGTACTTC. This encodes CASSYTAGSYEQYF.

The chain couples TRBV10-3 to TRBJ1-2; 7 bases map to TRBD1. This CDR3 is built from 11 residues. Germline loops: CDR1 ENHRY, CDR2 SYGVKD. The ends lost 4 bases at V and 13 bases at J; junction bases unmatched: 6. CDR3 sequence: CAISADRVVTF. For the CDR3, the DNA is TGTGCCATCAGTGCCGACAGGGTTGTCACCTTC.

A note on this clone: Sequence at one end of the junction differs from germline and may be a read error. The chain is built from TRBV4-3 and TRBJ1-3; 7 nucleotides align to TRBD1. The germline CDR1 and CDR2 sequences are LGHNA and YSLEER. The CDR3 length is 16 residues. The CDR3 is CANSQDRADSGNTIYF. CDR3 bases: TGCGCCAACAGCCAAGACAGGGCTGACTCTGGAAACACCATATATTTT.

This chain links TRBV5-1 with TRBJ2-1, with TRBD2 matching 14 bases. Germline trimming cut 3 bases from V and 4 bases from J; bases unmatched to any gene: 3. CDR3 length equals 16 residues. Germline V lookup: CDR1 SGHRS, CDR2 YFSETQ. The CDR3 DNA is TGCGCCAGCAGCTCTGGGACTAGCGGGGGATACAATGAGCAGTTCTTC. Protein product: CASSSGTSGGYNEQFF.

This clone has just a few counts. Other nucleotide sequences in the sample specify the same CDR3. The CDR3 here is CASSGRNEQYF. The DNA of the CDR3 is TGTGCCAGTAGTGGCAGGAACGAGCAGTACTTC. This sequence joins TRBV19 and TRBJ2-7; D call uncertain. Per the germline V gene, CDR1 is LNHDA and CDR2 is SQIVND (reference sequence). The CDR3 is 11 amino acids. Trimming pared 5 bases from V and 5 bases from J, leaving 7 bases between.

CDR3 bases: TGTGCCTGGAGTATCACTAGCGGGATTAAGTATTTT. It yields the protein CAWSITSGIKYF. The chain links TRBV30 to TRBJ2-3; TRBD2 matches 10 bases. Germline-derived CDR1 and CDR2 are GTSNPN and SVGIG (reference sequence). The trim removed 2 bases at V and 13 bases at J, leaving 6 bases unmatched. The CDR3 loop spans 12 amino acids.

This rearrangement joins TRBV7-2 to TRBJ2-7; TRBD1 matches 10 bases. The ends lost 5 bases at V and 4 bases at J; junction bases unmatched: 5. There are 14 residues in the CDR3. The germline V gene has CDR1 SGHTA and CDR2 FQGNSA. The CDR3 bases are TGTGCCAGCAGCGCGGACAGGGGGAGATACGAGCAGTACTTC. Its translation: CASSADRGRYEQYF.